This T cell receptor beta chain was captured by sequencing in a study of vaccination effects on CD4 cells after COVID-19. Study-wide results and caveats: Vaccine-induced clones in healthy vaccinees cross-reacted with common cold coronaviruses in only 1 of 255 cases. Vaccine- and infection-induced clones showed marked clonal contraction late following vaccination.

A remark on this clone: Its cognate antigen is unknown.

The CDR3 length is 14 residues. Germline V gene lookup returns CDR1 SQVTM and CDR2 ANQGSEA. V was cut by 4 bases and J by 1 base, with 14 bases left in between. After less than 11 days in culture, the CD4+ T cells were isolated. Each participant was administered two doses of either the BNT162b2 or the mRNA-1273 vaccine. The repertoire was sequenced with immunoSEQ multiplex PCR; TCRdb's copy has only in-frame clones and lacks some. The sample lists 37,000 or so clones, approximately 70% occurring once. The chain joins TRBV29-1 to TRBJ2-7, with D tentatively TRBD1 or TRBD2 (7 bases each). This receptor was identified in a human donor who received a COVID-19 vaccine. This sample comprised CD4+ T cells from PBMCs cultured without peptide, obtained after COVID-19 vaccination. CDR3 in amino acids: CSVGGGQSSYEQYF. Here the CDR3 DNA reads TGCAGCGTTGGGGGGGGACAGTCGTCCTACGAGCAGTACTTC.